This is a list of T cell receptor beta chains from one sample in a study of T cells in Graves' hyperthyroidism and ophthalmopathy. TCRdb called the multiplex PCR reads again in MiXCR, with one record for every CDR3 protein. Among roughly 500,000 distinct CDR3 sequences listed, 46% were seen once. The specimen was peripheral blood or thyroid tissue (not recorded which). The origin of the receptors is an adult woman with Graves' disease, either hyperthyroidism or ophthalmopathy (not recorded which). The CDR3 runs from the conserved cysteine through the conserved F or W. D genes are given only for firm matches. For some rows the clone size is stated as once, few or many, or as a class when expanded; others skip it.

>TRBJ2-5|NA|NA|TRBV10-3
TGTGCCATCAGTGGACGGGGCAACTTGCAGACCCAGTACTTC
CAISGRGNLQTQYF
>TRBJ2-5|few|NA|TRBV10-3
TGTGCCATCAGTGTGGGGTATAGCGGCCAAGAGACCCAGTACTTC
CAISVGYSGQETQYF
>TRBJ2-2|NA|TRBD2|TRBV4-3
TGCGCCAGCAGCCAAGATCGGACACTAGCGGGGTTCGGGGCGGGGGAGCTGTTTTTT
CASSQDRTLAGFGAGELFF
>TRBJ1-3|NA|NA|TRBV10-2
TGTGCCAGCAGCGTAGGGGACATTCTCTCTGGAAACACCATATATTTT
CASSVGDILSGNTIYF
>TRBJ1-1|many|NA|TRBV19
TGTGCCAGTAGTCTTAGCGGGTACACTGAAGCTTTCTTT
CASSLSGYTEAFF
>TRBJ1-6|few|NA|TRBV3-1
TGTGCCAGCCGAAACGGCAATTCACCCCTCCACTTT
CASRNGNSPLHF
>TRBJ2-5|many|NA|TRBV4-1
TGCGCCAGCAGCCACAAATCGGGTACAGGGACAGAGACCCAGTACTTC
CASSHKSGTGTETQYF
>TRBJ2-2|NA|NA|TRBV7-7
TGTGCCAGCAGCCAACACAGGGACACCGGGGAGCTGTTTTTT
CASSQHRDTGELFF
>TRBJ1-1|NA|NA|TRBV10-3
TGTGCCATCAGTGAGTCGACCCTCGGGAACACTGAAGCTTTCTTT
CAISESTLGNTEAFF
>TRBJ2-7|many|NA|TRBV7-2
TGTGCCAGCAGCTTTAGGGACATTTACGAGCAGTACTTC
CASSFRDIYEQYF
>TRBJ2-5|many|NA|TRBV11-2
TGTGCCAGCAGCTTTATAGATGTTGGGGCGGAAGAGACCCAGTACTTC
CASSFIDVGAEETQYF
>TRBJ2-5|few|NA|TRBV7-9
TGTGCCAGCGTAAATCCAGGGGGGTGGTACCAAGAGACCCAGTACTTC
CASVNPGGWYQETQYF
>TRBJ1-2|few|TRBD1|TRBV10-3
TGTGCCATCAGCCCCGGGACAGGGAACTATGGCTACACCTTC
CAISPGTGNYGYTF
>TRBJ2-7|many|TRBD2|TRBV15
TGTGCCACCAGCAGAGCACTAGCGGGAGTACGCGAGCAGTACTTC
CATSRALAGVREQYF
>TRBJ2-5|many|TRBD2|TRBV5-1
TGCGCCAGCAGCTCCGGACTAGCGGGAGAAGAGACCCAGTACTTC
CASSSGLAGEETQYF
>TRBJ2-2|few|NA|TRBV10-3
TGTGCCATCAGTCGAGGGGGAACCGGGGAGCTGTTTTTT
CAISRGGTGELFF
>TRBJ1-3|many|NA|TRBV20-1
TGCAGTGCTAGTTCGGGTTGGGGAAACACCATATATTTT
CSASSGWGNTIYF
>TRBJ1-1|NA|NA|TRBV20-1
TGCAGTGCTAGCAAAAACGGACAGTTT
CSASKNGQF
>TRBJ2-7|many|TRBD2|TRBV10-3
TGTGCCATCAGTTTGGGGGGGGGGAGGGAGCAGTACTTC
CAISLGGGREQYF
>TRBJ2-7|many|TRBD1|TRBV7-2
TGTGCCAGCAGCTTGACCGGGACAGGGACCCACGAGCAGTACTTC
CASSLTGTGTHEQYF
>TRBJ2-7|few|NA|TRBV12-3/TRBV12-4
TGTGCCAGCGGGCCTAGTTCGGTCTACGAGCAGTACTTC
CASGPSSVYEQYF
>TRBJ1-1|many|NA|TRBV24-1
TGTGCCACCAGTGATTTGACAGGGTTTGGTGAAGCTTTCTTT
CATSDLTGFGEAFF
>TRBJ2-5|NA|NA|TRBV10-3
TGTGCCATCAGTGATACCCCGAGGGAGACCCAGTACTTC
CAISDTPRETQYF
>TRBJ1-6|few|NA|TRBV9
TGTGCCAGCAGCGGCGGGGAAACTAATTCACCCCTCCACTTT
CASSGGETNSPLHF
>TRBJ1-1|many|NA|TRBV5-5
TGTGCCAGCAGCCCGCTCACTGGCACTGAAGCTTTCTTT
CASSPLTGTEAFF
>TRBJ2-5|NA|TRBD2|TRBV11-2
TGTGCCAGCAGCACCCTAGCGGGGTTTGAAGAGACCCAGTACTTC
CASSTLAGFEETQYF